This T cell receptor (beta chain) emerged from a study of OX40 agonist ivuxolimab in advanced cancers. Assay used: immunoSEQ multiplex PCR; TCRdb lists only in-frame clones, some missing. The sample has some 90,000 clones, roughly nine tenths seen once; the top ten hold under 2%. To note about this clone: Its antigen is as yet unknown.

Study outcomes and limitations: Not determined was the antigen specificity of the expanded peripheral T cells. On average, CD8+ T cells showed a greater number of expanded clones than CD4+.

Source: CD4+ or CD8+ T cells sorted from blood, taken in a trial of the OX40 agonist ivuxolimab. The sequence came from an adult with an advanced solid tumor such as melanoma, head and neck, liver or kidney cancer.

CDR3 DNA sequence: TGTGCCAGTAGTATAGGGACCGGCTTAGGAGAGCTGTTTTTT. This sequence encodes CASSIGTGLGELFF. V and J are TRBV19 and TRBJ2-2, with D unclear. CDR1 is LNHDA, CDR2 SQIVND, per germline (reference sequence). The CDR3 has 14 amino acids. V gave up 1 base and J gave up 11 bases, with 14 bases separating them.